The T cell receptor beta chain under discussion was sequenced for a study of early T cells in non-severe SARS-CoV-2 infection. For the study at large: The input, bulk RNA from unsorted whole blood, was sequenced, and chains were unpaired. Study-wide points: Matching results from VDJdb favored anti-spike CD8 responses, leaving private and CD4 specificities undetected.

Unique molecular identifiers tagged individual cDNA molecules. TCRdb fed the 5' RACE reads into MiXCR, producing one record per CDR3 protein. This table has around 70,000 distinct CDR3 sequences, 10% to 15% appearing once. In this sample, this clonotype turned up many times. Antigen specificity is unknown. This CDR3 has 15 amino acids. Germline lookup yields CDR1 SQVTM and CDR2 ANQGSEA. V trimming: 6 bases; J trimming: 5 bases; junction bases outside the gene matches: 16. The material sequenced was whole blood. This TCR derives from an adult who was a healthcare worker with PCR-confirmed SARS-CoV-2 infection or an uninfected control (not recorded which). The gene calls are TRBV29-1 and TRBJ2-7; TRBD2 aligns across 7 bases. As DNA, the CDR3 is TGCAGCGTCGGAGGGTGGGGCGGGAGCAGCGACGAGCAGTACTTC. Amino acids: CSVGGWGGSSDEQYF.